This is a list of T cell receptor beta chains from one sample in a study of early T cells in non-severe SARS-CoV-2 infection. TCRdb called the 5' RACE reads again in MiXCR, with one record for every CDR3 protein. The repertoire includes approximately 70,000 distinct CDR3 sequences, around 5% of them detected once, and roughly 6.6% sits in the top ten. Specimen: whole blood, collected at baseline. These receptors were obtained from an adult who was a healthcare worker with PCR-confirmed SARS-CoV-2 infection or an uninfected control (not recorded which). CDR3s include the opening cysteine and the closing phenylalanine or tryptophan. D genes are given only for firm matches. Size tells how often a clone was seen (once, few, many) or the class of an expanded clone, and some rows leave it out.

-	TRBV11-2	TRBJ2-1	many	CASSFSASGPYNEQFF	TGTGCCAGCAGCTTCAGCGCGAGCGGGCCTTACAATGAGCAGTTCTTC
TRBD1	TRBV5-1	TRBJ1-1	-	CASSTGQGAQGEAFF	TGCGCCAGCTCCACGGGACAGGGGGCGCAGGGTGAAGCTTTCTTT
TRBD2	TRBV9	TRBJ2-3	many	CASSITIAGSTDTQYF	TGTGCCAGCAGCATCACTATAGCGGGGAGCACAGATACGCAGTATTTT
-	TRBV20-1	TRBJ2-3	many	CSARGTFTSTDTQYF	TGCAGTGCTAGAGGAACATTTACTAGCACAGATACGCAGTATTTT
-	TRBV6-5	TRBJ2-2	many	CASTSQAASTGELFF	TGTGCCAGCACCTCACAAGCAGCTAGCACCGGGGAGCTGTTTTTT
-	TRBV16	TRBJ2-7	few	CASSPNRDYEQYF	TGTGCCAGCAGCCCAAATAGGGACTACGAGCAGTACTTC
-	TRBV9	TRBJ1-2	many	CASSPLGTTVYGYTF	TGTGCCAGCAGCCCCCTCGGAACGACCGTCTATGGCTACACCTTC
TRBD2	TRBV20-1	TRBJ2-7	few	CSARGTSGRIREQYF	TGCAGTGCTAGAGGGACTAGCGGGAGGATACGCGAGCAGTACTTC
TRBD1	TRBV20-1	TRBJ2-1	many	CSRGIHNEQFF	TGCAGCAGGGGGATACACAATGAGCAGTTCTTC
-	TRBV7-3	TRBJ2-1	many	CASSPYLGAWTYNEQFF	TGTGCCAGCAGCCCGTACCTCGGCGCCTGGACCTACAATGAGCAGTTCTTC
-	TRBV6-2/TRBV6-3	TRBJ2-1	many	CASSSQGLAYNEQFF	TGTGCCAGCAGTTCCCAGGGACTCGCCTACAATGAGCAGTTCTTC
TRBD1	TRBV12-3/TRBV12-4	TRBJ2-7	many	CASSSGPGQSYEQYF	TGTGCCAGCAGTTCGGGTCCGGGACAGTCCTACGAGCAGTACTTC
-	TRBV11-2	TRBJ2-1	many	CASKGWRDTDPHNEQFF	TGTGCCAGCAAGGGATGGCGGGACACCGATCCCCACAATGAGCAGTTCTTC
-	TRBV24-1	TRBJ2-2	few	CATSDAAGRTGELFF	TGTGCCACCAGTGATGCCGCGGGAAGGACCGGGGAGCTGTTTTTT
-	TRBV5-1	TRBJ2-7	few	CASSPSVGPYEQYF	TGCGCCAGCAGCCCCTCGGTAGGGCCCTACGAGCAGTACTTC
-	TRBV19	TRBJ1-2	few	CASSMGSSRTYGYTF	TGTGCCAGTAGTATGGGGAGCAGCCGGACCTATGGCTACACCTTC
TRBD2	TRBV2	TRBJ2-7	-	CASPAGTSPYEQYF	TGTGCCAGTCCCGCCGGGACTAGCCCCTACGAGCAGTACTTC